Listed below are T cell receptor beta chains from one sample, sequenced in a study of breast tumors, draining lymph nodes, adjacent tissues. TCRdb re-analysed the multiplex PCR reads in MiXCR, keeping a single row per CDR3 protein. The sample has over 150,000 distinct CDR3 sequences; about 33% are singletons. The sequencing input was axillary lymph node tissue. The origin of the receptors is a female donor with breast cancer. Some clones in this sample may be carry-over from other donors' samples. Each CDR3 is given with its conserved first and last residue. A D gene is named only where the DNA matches it firmly. The listing skips clone size in some rows; elsewhere it reads once, few, many or a size class.

V gene	D gene	J gene	clone size	CDR3 DNA	CDR3 protein
TRBV12-5	.	TRBJ1-5	.	TGTGCTAGTGGTTTAGGGCGCGATCAGCCCCAGCATTTT	CASGLGRDQPQHF
TRBV19	.	TRBJ1-5	many	TGTGCCAGTAGTTCGTACACTAACATCAATCAGCCCCAGCATTTT	CASSSYTNINQPQHF
TRBV3-1	.	TRBJ2-1	few	TGTGCCAGCAGCCAGGGCGTCCCTTCAAGCAATGAGCAGTTCTTC	CASSQGVPSSNEQFF
TRBV20-1	TRBD1	TRBJ2-7	many	TGCAGTGCTAGAGATCAGGGACAGGGCCGTGAGCAGTACTTC	CSARDQGQGREQYF
TRBV19	.	TRBJ1-4	once	TGTGCCAGTAGCCCCGGAGGCAGTTCCTACAATGAAAAGCTGTTTTTT	CASSPGGSSYNEKLFF
TRBV11-2	.	TRBJ2-7	many	TGTGCCAGCAGCTCCGTGGTGGGGCAGTACTTC	CASSSVVGQYF
TRBV29-1	.	TRBJ1-3	.	TGCAGCGTTGAAGACCTACCACTACCTGGGGCTGGAAACACCATATATTTC	CSVEDLPLPGAGNTIYF
TRBV12-3/TRBV12-4	.	TRBJ2-1	many	TGTGCCAGCAGCGGCTCGACGTATCCTACAGCAGCTGGATCCTACAATGAGCAGTTCTTC	CASSGSTYPTAAGSYNEQFF
TRBV5-5	.	TRBJ2-7	.	TGTGCCAGCACCCTCTCAGGGGACTACGAGCAGTACTTC	CASTLSGDYEQYF
TRBV28	.	TRBJ1-6	many	TGTGCCAGCTATCGACAAACTTCACCCCTCCACTTT	CASYRQTSPLHF
TRBV14	.	TRBJ2-3	many	TGTGCCAGCAGCCAAGGACTTCTCACAGATACGCAGTATTTT	CASSQGLLTDTQYF